This TCR beta chain derives from a study of somatic mutations in cytotoxic T cells in rheumatoid arthritis (dated by TCRdb to 2015 to 2018). Broadly, across the study: Before any treatment started and right after they were diagnosed, patients gave peripheral blood samples (about 30 ml EDTA). Some T-cell populations stained with V beta antibodies were sorted by flow on a FACSAria II or Sony SH800 to nearly 100% purity, with sorted V beta1+ cells additionally subjected to TCRB sequencing. The study asked whether expanded CD8+ T-cell clones in newly diagnosed, untreated rheumatoid arthritis carry somatic mutations, and used TCRB deep sequencing to characterize clonality. A total of roughly 60 rheumatoid arthritis patients and under 25 healthy controls underwent TCRB deep sequencing. Patient and control groups had essentially identical median ages.

Deletion took 2 bases off V and 1 base off J, with a span of 17 bases between the germline ends. Measured from the cysteine to the phenylalanine, the CDR3 is 18 residues long. Kept here is only the CDR3 DNA, which spans 54 bases and is read in frame from base 1. Per the germline V gene (reference sequence), SEHNR is the CDR1 and FQNEAQ is the CDR2. Summary of the overall study and its limitations: CD8+ T-cell clonality in rheumatoid arthritis patients was not significantly different from that in age-matched healthy controls. In about an eighth of the roughly 65 patients the largest CD8+ clone exceeded 20% of CD8+ cells, and several identical CD8+ TCRB sequences were shared between blood and synovial fluid. The slight underrepresentation of TRBV07 in patients was not corrected for multiple comparisons. An increase of CD8+ clonality with age was seen in patients (Spearman r ~ 0.51) but not in healthy controls. Viral specificity could not be ruled out by absence from virus-specific databases, and the antigen targets of the expanded CD8+ clones remained unknown.

Sequencing of TCRB CDR3 was done on genomic DNA with the immunoSEQ assay. The original pipeline was this. Only a few patient CD8+ clones larger than 1% matched published virus-specific TCRB sequences when compared against them. Analyses were restricted to productive TCRB rearrangements. Defining a clone by its unique TCRB CDR3 sequence, the study calculated clonality as a productive clonality index derived from Shannon entropy. Repertoire overlap between two samples was calculated from the template counts of each clone relative to total templates per sample. A correlation with a Spearman r of more than 0.6 was found between V-gene usage by flow cytometry and V-gene usage by TCRB sequencing. The table was pulled from immuneACCESS by TCRdb, which kept in-frame rearrangements only. Such tables lose some clones; where checked, under half of the loss comes from unresolved V genes, and the rest has no known cause. D and trimming were read from the DNA, whereas the V and J calls and clone size are those reported in that table. The sample profile shows 15,000 to 20,000 clones; almost 85% of them were found once. Over 15% of the sample belongs to the ten largest clones.

A note on this clone: Its antigen specificity is not known. No per-base quality is available; no much larger clone lies one base away.

Flow cytometry confirmed the purity of CD4+ and CD8+ cells that had been isolated by positive magnetic bead selection on an AutoMACS. After a first flow cytometry screen using a TCR V beta antibody panel, clonal expansions were characterized through TCRB deep sequencing of sorted CD8+ fractions. Peripheral blood mononuclear cells were obtained using density gradient separation with Ficoll-Paque PLUS. DNA was extracted from CD4-enriched, CD8-enriched or PBMC samples with Nucleospin Tissue or Tissue XS kits and quantified with a Qubit 2.0 fluorometer. The clonotype originates from a woman aged 50 to 60 with rheumatoid arthritis. The rearrangement joined TRBV7-9 to TRBJ1-4, with the D gene call left open. What was sequenced was CD8+ T cells sorted from blood. CDR3 reads: CASSLSPPGIGTNEKLFF. The sequenced DNA: TGTGCCAGCAGCTTATCCCCCCCCGGCATTGGAACTAATGAAAAACTGTTTTTT.